This TCR beta chain stems from a study of shared clonotypes between healthy human individuals. Study details: Each donor contributed plates that comprised three CD4 naive, three CD4 memory, two CD8 naive and one CD8 memory.

Researchers partitioned CD4+ cells into CD45RA+ naive and CD45RA-negative memory subsets. Data came from immunoSEQ multiplex PCR; TCRdb stores just in-frame clones and leaves some out. The profile shows 2 million to 2.5 million clones, over 85% of them singletons. Comment on this clone: Antigen specificity is unknown.

Notes on the study in general: A handful of donors showed sharing of 4.5% to 5% of naive CD4 clonotypes. Since donors were few, the genetic and exposure-history diversity represented was limited.

V dropped 6 bases and J dropped 2; count of bases not matched to a gene: 7. The CDR3 covers 16 residues. CDR1 MNHNY and CDR2 SVGAGI come from the germline V gene (reference sequence). V gene TRBV6-6 combines with J gene TRBJ2-2; 9 bases are shared with TRBD1. Sequenced sample: naive CD4+ T cells from PBMCs. The subset was: CD45RA+ positively selected. The clonotype comes from a young man in good health. Some clones in this sample may be carry-over from other donors' samples. The CDR3, as DNA: TGTGCCAGCAGGGACACAGGGGGCGCCAACACCGGGGAGCTGTTTTTT. Translating gives CASRDTGGANTGELFF.